Below, 9 T cell receptor beta chains from the same sample are listed, as sequenced in a study of regulatory T cells in long-lasting Graves disease. Time point defined: persistent/refractory GD, antithyroid drugs over 5 years with positive TRAb. RNA from PBMCs was the source of the TCR library. Relying on iRepertoire HTBI primers and Arm-PCR of CDR3 regions, the team built TCR beta libraries. Via MiXCR, TCRdb re-called the multiplex PCR reads, giving one row per CDR3 protein. The profile shows about 400,000 distinct CDR3 sequences, less than 25% of them singletons. The specimen was peripheral blood mononuclear cells (PBMCs), collected when the disease was refractory, from a patient treated with antithyroid drugs. Receptor source: a female donor with Graves disease.

The chain has TRBV11-3 and TRBJ1-5; 7 positions agree with TRBD1. Per the germline V gene, CDR1 is SGHNT and CDR2 is YENEEA. This CDR3 has 13 residues. J lost 10 bases, V lost 5 bases, and 8 bases had no gene match. The CDR3 reads CASSLKTGSPQHF. CDR3 DNA: TGTGCCAGCAGCCTTAAGACAGGGTCTCCCCAGCATTTT.

This clonotype was detected a few times. The gene calls are TRBV20-1 and TRBJ1-1, with 9 bases identical to TRBD1. V lost 1 base, J lost 4 bases, and 10 bases stayed unmatched. The CDR3 runs 16 residues. Germline V gene data show CDR1 as DFQATT and CDR2 as SNEGSKA (reference sequence). The DNA for the CDR3 is TGCAGTGCTAGAGTCCAGGACAGGGGTAAACTCACTGAAGCTTTCTTT. Amino acid sequence: CSARVQDRGKLTEAFF.

This clonotype was detected only once. This chain connects TRBV7-2 to TRBJ1-5, with D perhaps TRBD1 (6 bases). The germline V and J ends were trimmed by 1 base and 5 bases, with 30 bases remaining between them. This CDR3 spans 21 amino acids. Germline V gives CDR1 SGHTA, CDR2 FQGNSA. In DNA, the CDR3 is TGTGCCAGCAGCTTAGGCGACCAAGACGGCCATGAGACAGGTTATTATCAGCCCCAGCATTTT. This gives the protein CASSLGDQDGHETGYYQPQHF.

This chain connects TRBV7-9 to TRBJ2-5; a possible D gene is TRBD2 (6 bases). Germline CDR1 reads SEHNR; CDR2 reads FQNEAQ (reference sequence). CDR3 length: 16 residues. V was cut by 4 bases and J by 7 bases, with 22 bases left in between. The CDR3 here is CASSSTSGRNPGTQYF. The CDR3, as DNA: TGTGCCAGCAGCTCGACATCCGGGAGAAATCCAGGGACCCAGTACTTC.

This clonotype was picked up a small number of times. The rearrangement joins TRBV7-3 to TRBJ2-5, with TRBD1 matching 9 bases. CDR3 length equals 14 residues. Germline values: CDR1 SGHTA, CDR2 FQGTGA. Unmatched junction bases numbered 6, after V lost 5 bases and J lost 5 bases. The DNA for the CDR3 is TGTGCCAGCAGCCCGGGACAGGGATTGGAGACCCAGTACTTC. This encodes CASSPGQGLETQYF.

The sample holds a few counts of this clonotype. The gene calls are TRBV27 and TRBJ1-6; D is uncertain. V gave up 3 bases and J gave up 7 bases, with 13 bases separating them. This CDR3 is 15 amino acids long. CDR1 MNHEY and CDR2 SMNVEV come from the germline V gene (reference sequence). CDR3 loop: CASSLAYLANSPLHF. The CDR3 nucleotides read TGTGCCAGCAGTTTGGCTTACCTGGCCAATTCACCCCTCCACTTT.

This clonotype was seen only a few times. Here the CDR3 DNA reads TGTGCCAGCAGTTCCGGGACAGGGGGCGCGAGGAGCAATCAGCCCCAGCATTTT. It translates to CASSSGTGGARSNQPQHF. The chain carries TRBV27 and TRBJ1-5; 12 bases are shared with TRBD1. The germline V gene has CDR1 MNHEY and CDR2 SMNVEV (reference sequence). This CDR3 region has 18 residues. J lost 1 base, V lost 4 bases, and 8 bases had no gene match.

The rearrangement links TRBV28 to TRBJ1-1; D gene unclear. This CDR3 has 14 amino acids. Germline CDR1 MDHEN, CDR2 SYDVKM. Trimming removed 3 bases from V and 6 bases from J, with 14 bases in between. The CDR3 DNA reads TGTGCCAGCAGTTTCCCCCGGGTCGGGGCTGAAGCTTTCTTT. This encodes CASSFPRVGAEAFF.

This rearrangement joins TRBV10-1 to TRBJ2-5, with 10 positions matching TRBD1. Germline V gene sequence: CDR1 WNHNN, CDR2 SYGVQD (reference sequence). The J segment lost 5 bases and the V segment lost 3 bases, leaving 9 bases of the junction unmatched. The CDR3 spans 16 residues. The CDR3 DNA reads TGCGCCAGCAGTGATGGGGGGGACAGGGGTACGGAGACCCAGTACTTC. It translates to CASSDGGDRGTETQYF.